Listed here are 4 T cell receptor beta chains from one sample, sequenced in a study of early T cells in non-severe SARS-CoV-2 infection. TCRdb analysed the 5' RACE reads with MiXCR anew, one entry per CDR3 protein. The data show 60,000 to 65,000 distinct CDR3 sequences, about an eighth seen once. What was sequenced was whole blood. Every receptor here comes from an adult who was a healthcare worker with PCR-confirmed SARS-CoV-2 infection or an uninfected control (not recorded which).

This clonotype appeared a few times. V is TRBV10-3 and J is TRBJ2-7; 9 bases are a match to TRBD1. There are 14 residues in the CDR3. Germline V CDR1 and CDR2: ENHRY, SYGVKD. J was trimmed by 1 base and V by 2 bases; bases with no gene match: 0. The CDR3 DNA sequence: TGTGCCATCAGTGAGGGGACAGGGTCCTACGAGCAGTACTTC. Translated: CAISEGTGSYEQYF.

This clonotype was detected only a few times. V usage is TRBV2 and J usage is TRBJ2-7; D gene unclear. Per germline, CDR1 SNHLY and CDR2 FYNNEI. The CDR3 runs 14 residues. The V gene lost 2 bases and the J gene lost 0 bases, with 8 bases spanning the gap. CDR3 region: CASSEIVSSYEQYF. The CDR3 region has the DNA TGTGCCAGCAGTGAAATAGTGAGCTCCTACGAGCAGTACTTC. The full variable domain, in which reference TRBV2 and TRBJ2-7 provide the parts outside the CDR3, is EPEVTQTPSHQVTQMGQEVILRCVPISNHLYFYWYRQILGQKVEFLVSFYNNEISEKSEIFDDQFSVERPDGSNFTLKIRSTKLEDSAMYFCASSEIVSSYEQYFGPGTRLTVT.

This clonotype occurred a few times. The chain joins TRBV7-9 to TRBJ1-1; no definite D call. Deletions cut 0 bases from V and 9 bases from J, with 2 bases between. The V gene's germline CDR1 is SEHNR and CDR2 FQNEAQ (reference sequence). This CDR3 is built from 10 residues. The CDR3 region is CASSLAQAFF. DNA of the CDR3: TGTGCCAGCAGCTTAGCGCAAGCTTTCTTT.

This clonotype has ten or more counts. The chain combines TRBV6-2 or TRBV6-3 with TRBJ2-1; 10 bases line up with TRBD2. This CDR3 has 18 residues. V lost 6 bases, J lost 0 bases, and 11 bases stayed unmatched. Germline lookup yields CDR1 MNHEY and CDR2 SVGEGT. CDR3 in amino acids: CASRGLADLIPSYNEQFF. In DNA, the CDR3 is TGTGCCAGCAGAGGACTAGCGGATCTCATACCCTCCTACAATGAGCAGTTCTTC.